These T cell receptor beta chains were read from a single sample in a study of read filtering for tumor transcriptome and immune sequencing. TCRdb analysed the reads with MiXCR anew, one entry per CDR3 protein. The sample includes about 40,000 distinct CDR3 sequences, roughly 13% of them seen just once. The sample consisted of a population of CD138-negative cells sorted from bone marrow. These receptors were obtained from a donor at least 40 years old with multiple myeloma. Both conserved end residues are part of each CDR3. The order of the fields is D gene, V gene, J gene, clone size, CDR3 length, CDR3 protein, CDR3 DNA. The D gene is left open where the match is weak. Clone size, where shown, is once, few, many, or a class for clones that have expanded.

.	TRBV20-1	TRBJ1-1	.	13	CSALPPGGTEAFF	TGCAGTGCGTTACCCCCCGGGGGCACTGAAGCTTTCTTT
TRBD2	TRBV30	TRBJ2-7	many	14	CAWSGGRLSYEQYF	TGTGCCTGGAGTGGCGGGAGGCTCTCCTACGAGCAGTACTTC
.	TRBV11-3	TRBJ2-5	.	12	CASSLPGETQYF	TGTGCCAGCAGCCTTCCCGGAGAGACCCAGTACTTC
.	TRBV20-1	TRBJ1-4	many	12	CSARGPNEKLFF	TGCAGTGCGCGAGGCCCTAATGAAAAACTGTTTTTT
.	TRBV10-2	TRBJ2-3	many	13	CASRATRANTQYF	TGCGCCAGCAGGGCCACACGAGCGAATACGCAGTATTTT
TRBD1	TRBV7-2	TRBJ2-1	.	16	CASSKQAGQGGHEQFF	TGTGCCAGCAGCAAACAGGCGGGACAGGGGGGCCATGAGCAGTTCTTC
TRBD1	TRBV7-9	TRBJ2-7	many	14	CASSSDRGPGEQYF	TGTGCCAGCAGCTCCGACAGGGGGCCGGGGGAGCAGTACTTC
.	TRBV20-1	TRBJ2-7	many	15	CSARDPRGRGYEQYF	TGCAGTGCTAGAGACCCGAGGGGAAGGGGCTACGAGCAGTACTTC
.	TRBV5-1	TRBJ2-7	many	13	CASSFRSSYEQYF	TGCGCCAGCAGCTTTAGAAGCTCCTACGAGCAGTACTTC
TRBD2	TRBV7-9	TRBJ2-1	many	20	CASSRPPQGMLAGPYNEQFF	TGTGCCAGCAGCCGACCCCCCCAGGGGATGTTAGCGGGACCTTACAATGAGCAGTTCTTC
.	TRBV18	TRBJ1-1	few	16	CASSPYLGTSNTEAFF	TGTGCCAGCTCACCATACCTCGGGACATCGAACACTGAAGCTTTCTTT
.	TRBV29-1	TRBJ2-2	many	12	CSVLGVTGELFF	TGCAGCGTTTTAGGGGTCACCGGGGAGCTGTTTTTT
.	TRBV20-1	TRBJ2-2	many	15	CSARRGTGNTGELFF	TGCAGTGCCAGGCGGGGGACAGGGAACACCGGGGAGCTGTTTTTT
.	TRBV5-1	TRBJ2-3	many	14	CASSLAEATDTQYF	TGCGCCAGCAGCTTAGCGGAGGCGACAGATACGCAGTATTTT
TRBD1	TRBV4-3	TRBJ2-6	.	16	CASSQRQGAGANALTF	TGCGCCAGCAGCCAACGACAGGGGGCTGGGGCCAACGCCCTGACTTTC
TRBD2	TRBV11-2	TRBJ2-7	.	12	CASSEAGPGGYF	TGTGCCAGCAGCGAAGCGGGACCCGGGGGGTACTTC
.	TRBV7-2	TRBJ2-3	few	14	CASSLGGPTDTQYF	TGTGCCAGCAGCTTAGGGGGTCCTACAGATACGCAGTATTTT
.	TRBV7-8	TRBJ2-2	.	15	CASSFTEANTGELFF	TGTGCCAGCAGCTTTACTGAAGCGAACACCGGGGAGCTGTTTTTT
TRBD1	TRBV7-9	TRBJ1-1	many	14	CASSPGQGPTEAFF	TGTGCCAGCAGCCCAGGACAGGGCCCCACTGAAGCTTTCTTT
.	TRBV6-6	TRBJ1-5	many	15	CASREQKAPNQPQHF	TGTGCCAGCAGGGAACAGAAGGCCCCCAATCAGCCCCAGCATTTT
TRBD2	TRBV29-1	TRBJ2-5	many	14	CSAILAGVGETQYF	TGCAGCGCGATTCTAGCGGGAGTGGGAGAGACCCAGTACTTC
TRBD2	TRBV7-8	TRBJ2-3	many	16	CASSPDPLAGVNTQYF	TGTGCCAGCAGCCCCGATCCGCTAGCGGGAGTCAATACGCAGTATTTT
TRBD2	TRBV28	TRBJ2-7	many	16	CASSSPVASGRDEQYF	TGTGCCAGCAGTTCCCCAGTGGCTAGCGGGAGGGACGAGCAGTACTTC
TRBD2	TRBV13	TRBJ2-1	many	15	CASSFASGLYNEQFF	TGTGCCAGCAGCTTCGCTAGCGGGCTTTACAATGAGCAGTTCTTC
TRBD1	TRBV20-1	TRBJ2-2	few	14	CSARTGANTGELFF	TGCAGTGCTAGAACAGGGGCGAACACCGGGGAGCTGTTTTTT
TRBD2	TRBV20-1	TRBJ2-3	many	15	CSARDLLAGGDTQYF	TGCAGTGCTAGAGATCTTCTAGCGGGAGGAGATACGCAGTATTTT
.	TRBV6-2/TRBV6-3	TRBJ2-6	many	15	CASSDLNSGANVLTF	TGTGCCAGCAGTGACCTGAACTCTGGGGCCAACGTCCTGACTTTC
TRBD2	TRBV20-1	TRBJ2-1	many	16	CSARAVLAFSYNEQFF	TGCAGTGCTAGAGCGGTACTAGCGTTCTCCTACAATGAGCAGTTCTTC
.	TRBV2	TRBJ2-6	many	15	CASRLQDSGANVLTF	TGTGCCAGCAGACTACAGGACTCTGGGGCCAACGTCCTGACTTTC
.	TRBV14	TRBJ2-1	many	15	CASSQARDSYNEQFF	TGTGCCAGCAGCCAAGCCAGAGACTCCTACAATGAGCAGTTCTTC
TRBD2	TRBV4-2	TRBJ2-7	many	16	CASSQEASGLSYEQYF	TGTGCCAGCAGCCAAGAGGCTAGCGGGTTGTCCTACGAGCAGTACTTC
.	TRBV5-4	TRBJ2-3	many	14	CASSLAGPTDTQYF	TGTGCCAGCAGCTTGGCGGGTCCCACAGATACGCAGTATTTT
.	TRBV7-3	TRBJ1-1	many	13	CASSLTLNTEAFF	TGTGCCAGCAGCTTAACCTTGAACACTGAAGCTTTCTTT
TRBD2	TRBV5-1	TRBJ2-5	.	14	CASSFGGGGETQYF	TGCGCCAGCAGCTTCGGAGGCGGGGGAGAGACCCAGTACTTC
.	TRBV7-9	TRBJ1-1	many	14	CASSSGGQNTEAFF	TGTGCCAGCAGCTCCGGGGGCCAAAACACTGAAGCTTTCTTT
.	TRBV10-3	TRBJ1-1	many	13	CAISSLQGTEAFF	TGTGCCATCAGTTCCCTCCAAGGCACTGAAGCTTTCTTT
TRBD2	TRBV28	TRBJ2-1	.	15	CASSLGSGGHSKQFF	TGTGCCAGCAGTTTGGGTAGCGGGGGACACAGTAAGCAGTTCTTC
TRBD1	TRBV7-2	TRBJ1-4	.	15	CASSSPGDRRRKLFF	TGTGCCAGCAGCTCCCCAGGGGACAGGAGGCGGAAACTGTTTTTT
.	TRBV28	TRBJ2-6	.	15	CASSFQGIGANVLTF	TGTGCCAGCAGTTTTCAGGGGATTGGGGCCAACGTCCTGACTTTC
.	TRBV5-1	TRBJ1-4	many	15	CASSLLGAGNEKLFF	TGCGCCAGCAGCCTCCTGGGAGCTGGGAATGAAAAACTGTTTTTT
.	TRBV10-3	TRBJ2-5	many	17	CAISALSGQASSETQYF	TGTGCCATCAGTGCCTTATCGGGGCAGGCTAGCTCAGAGACCCAGTACTTC
.	TRBV28	TRBJ2-5	few	13	CASNVGGQETQYF	TGTGCCAGCAATGTGGGCGGGCAAGAGACCCAGTACTTC
TRBD2	TRBV19	TRBJ2-1	many	16	CASSTAGTSGSNEQFF	TGTGCCAGTAGTACCGCCGGGACTAGCGGGAGTAATGAGCAGTTCTTC
.	TRBV9	TRBJ2-3	many	13	CASSVGDSDTQYF	TGTGCCAGCAGCGTAGGGGACTCAGATACGCAGTATTTT
.	TRBV7-9	TRBJ2-3	.	14	CASSQAGSTDTQYF	TGTGCCAGCAGTCAAGCAGGGAGTACAGATACGCAGTATTTT
TRBD1	TRBV18	TRBJ2-4	many	15	CASSITGTGPVIQYF	TGTGCCAGCTCAATAACCGGGACAGGTCCGGTCATTCAGTACTTC
.	TRBV20-1	TRBJ2-7	many	15	CSARGSSSSSYEQYF	TGCAGTGCTAGAGGTTCGTCTTCCAGCTCCTACGAGCAGTACTTC
.	TRBV20-1	TRBJ1-4	many	10	CSALQRKLFF	TGCAGTGCTCTTCAGAGAAAACTGTTTTTT
TRBD2	TRBV19	TRBJ2-1	many	15	CASSIVTSGYNEQFF	TGTGCCAGTAGTATAGTAACTAGCGGTTACAATGAGCAGTTCTTC
.	TRBV29-1	TRBJ2-7	many	14	CSVEDRRHGSEQYF	TGCAGCGTTGAAGATCGCCGACATGGATCCGAGCAGTACTTC
.	TRBV20-1	TRBJ2-5	.	14	CSAEKILDQETQYF	TGCAGTGCTGAGAAGATCCTAGACCAAGAGACCCAGTACTTC
TRBD2	TRBV11-1	TRBJ2-1	many	14	CASSGGGRYNEQFF	TGTGCCAGCTCTGGCGGGGGGAGATACAATGAGCAGTTCTTC
.	TRBV6-6	TRBJ1-1	many	17	CASSYSAAGESNTEAFF	TGTGCCAGCAGTTACTCGGCGGCCGGGGAGTCGAACACTGAAGCTTTCTTT
TRBD1	TRBV30	TRBJ1-1	.	14	CAWRMTGTGSPAFF	TGTGCCTGGAGAATGACCGGGACAGGCTCTCCCGCTTTCTTT
.	TRBV4-2	TRBJ2-7	many	12	CASRRGQEEQYF	TGTGCCAGCAGGCGGGGGCAGGAAGAGCAGTACTTC
.	TRBV4-2	TRBJ2-7	many	16	CASSQDAAPPHPEQYF	TGTGCCAGCAGCCAAGACGCGGCCCCACCACACCCCGAGCAGTACTTC
.	TRBV29-1	TRBJ2-2	many	14	CSVEFQGKTGELFF	TGCAGCGTTGAATTTCAGGGGAAGACCGGGGAGCTGTTTTTT
TRBD1	TRBV28	TRBJ2-2	many	17	CASSPLDRGTNTGELFF	TGTGCCAGCAGTCCCCTGGACAGGGGAACGAACACCGGGGAGCTGTTTTTT
TRBD1	TRBV5-1	TRBJ2-2	.	16	CASSATGGANTGELFF	TGCGCCAGCAGCGCGACAGGGGGCGCAAACACCGGGGAGCTGTTTTTT
.	TRBV3-1	TRBJ1-1	many	12	CASTMHNTEAFF	TGTGCCAGCACCATGCATAACACTGAAGCTTTCTTT